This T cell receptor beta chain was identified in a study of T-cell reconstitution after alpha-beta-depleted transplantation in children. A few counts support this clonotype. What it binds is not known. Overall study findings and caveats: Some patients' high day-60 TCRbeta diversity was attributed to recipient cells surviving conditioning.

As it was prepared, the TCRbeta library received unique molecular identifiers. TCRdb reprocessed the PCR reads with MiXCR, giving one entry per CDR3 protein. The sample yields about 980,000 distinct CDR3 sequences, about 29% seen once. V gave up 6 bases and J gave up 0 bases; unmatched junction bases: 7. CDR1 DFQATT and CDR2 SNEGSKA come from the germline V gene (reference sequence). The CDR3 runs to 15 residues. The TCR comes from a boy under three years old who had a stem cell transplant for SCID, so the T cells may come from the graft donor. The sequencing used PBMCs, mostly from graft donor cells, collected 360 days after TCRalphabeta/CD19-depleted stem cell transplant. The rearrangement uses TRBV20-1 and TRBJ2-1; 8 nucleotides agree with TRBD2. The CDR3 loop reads CSAHPSGGSYNEQFF. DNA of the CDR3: TGCAGTGCACACCCCAGCGGGGGCTCCTACAATGAGCAGTTCTTC.